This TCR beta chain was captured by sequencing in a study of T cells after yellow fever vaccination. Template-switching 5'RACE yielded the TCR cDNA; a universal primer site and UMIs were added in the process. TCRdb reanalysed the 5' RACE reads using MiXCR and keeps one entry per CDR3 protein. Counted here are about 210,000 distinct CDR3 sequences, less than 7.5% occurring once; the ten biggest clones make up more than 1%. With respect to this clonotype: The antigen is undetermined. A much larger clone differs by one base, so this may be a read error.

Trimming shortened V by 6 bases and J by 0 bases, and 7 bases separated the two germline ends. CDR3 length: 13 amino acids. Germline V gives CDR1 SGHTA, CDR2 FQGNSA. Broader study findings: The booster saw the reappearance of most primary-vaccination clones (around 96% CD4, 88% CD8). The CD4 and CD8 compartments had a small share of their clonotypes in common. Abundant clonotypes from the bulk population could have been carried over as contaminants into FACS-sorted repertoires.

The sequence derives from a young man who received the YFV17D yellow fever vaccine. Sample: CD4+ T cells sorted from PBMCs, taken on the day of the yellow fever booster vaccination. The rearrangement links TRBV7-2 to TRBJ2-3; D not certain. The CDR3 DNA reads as TGTGCCAGCAGATCCCCTAGCACAGATACGCAGTATTTT. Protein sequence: CASRSPSTDTQYF.